This TCR beta chain was documented in a study of early stage breast cancer tumors. The CDR3 has 13 amino acids. Trimming pared 5 bases from V and 4 bases from J, leaving 10 bases between. Germline V gene sequence: CDR1 MNHNY, CDR2 SVGAGI (reference sequence). Each sample had two DNA replicates, roughly 0.5 ug blood or 1.5 ug tissue. Produced via immunoSEQ multiplex PCR; TCRdb's table is partial and in-frame only. The profile covers 20,000 to 25,000 clones, with less than 75% appearing a single time and about 9.9% taken by the ten largest. Sequencing used breast tumor tissue. This rearrangement joins TRBV6-6 to TRBJ2-3; possibly TRBD2 for D (5 bases). The source is a person aged 55 to 75 with breast cancer. CDR3 sequence reads: CASSKLVPDTQYF. The CDR3 DNA reads as TGTGCCAGCAGTAAACTAGTTCCAGATACGCAGTATTTT.